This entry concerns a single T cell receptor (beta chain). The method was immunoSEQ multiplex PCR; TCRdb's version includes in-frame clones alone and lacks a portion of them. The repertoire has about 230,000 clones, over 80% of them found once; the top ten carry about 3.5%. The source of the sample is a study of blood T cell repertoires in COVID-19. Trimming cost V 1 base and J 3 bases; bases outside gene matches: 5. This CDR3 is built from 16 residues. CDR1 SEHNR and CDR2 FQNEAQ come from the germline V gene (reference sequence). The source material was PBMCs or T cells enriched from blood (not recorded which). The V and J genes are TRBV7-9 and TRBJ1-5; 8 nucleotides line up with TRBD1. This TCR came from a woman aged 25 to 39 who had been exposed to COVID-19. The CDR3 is CASSLVGQGFNQPQHF. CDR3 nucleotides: TGTGCCAGCAGCTTAGTCGGACAGGGCTTCAATCAGCCCCAGCATTTT. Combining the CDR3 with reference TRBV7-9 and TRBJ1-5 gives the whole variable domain DTGVSQNPRHKITKRGQNVTFRCDPISEHNRLYWYRQTLGQGPEFLTYFQNEAQLEKSRLLSDRFSAERPKGSFSTLEIQRTEQGDSAMYLCASSLVGQGFNQPQHFGDGTRLSIL.